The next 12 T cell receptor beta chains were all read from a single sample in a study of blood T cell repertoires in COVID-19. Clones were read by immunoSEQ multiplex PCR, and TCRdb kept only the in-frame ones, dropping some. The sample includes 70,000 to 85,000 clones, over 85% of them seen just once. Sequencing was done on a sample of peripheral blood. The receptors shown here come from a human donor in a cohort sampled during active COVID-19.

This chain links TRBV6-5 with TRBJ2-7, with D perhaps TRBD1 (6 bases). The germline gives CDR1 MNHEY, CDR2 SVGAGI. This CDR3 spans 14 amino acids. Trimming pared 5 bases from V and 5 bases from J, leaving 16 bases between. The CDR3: CASSPGQRSDEQYF. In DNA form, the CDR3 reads TGTGCCAGCAGTCCCGGACAGCGCTCTGACGAGCAGTACTTC.

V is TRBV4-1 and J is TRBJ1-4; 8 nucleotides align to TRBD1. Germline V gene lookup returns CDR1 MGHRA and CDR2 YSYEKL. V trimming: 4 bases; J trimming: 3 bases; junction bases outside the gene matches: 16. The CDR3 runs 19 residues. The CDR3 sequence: CASSPLQRTGMSPNEKLFF. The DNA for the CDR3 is TGCGCCAGCAGCCCACTACAGCGGACAGGGATGAGTCCTAATGAAAAACTGTTTTTT.

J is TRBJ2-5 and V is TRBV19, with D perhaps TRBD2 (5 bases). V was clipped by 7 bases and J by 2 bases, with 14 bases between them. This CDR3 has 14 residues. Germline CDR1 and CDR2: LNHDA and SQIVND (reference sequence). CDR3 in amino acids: CASKSGGRQETQYF. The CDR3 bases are TGTGCCAGTAAAAGTGGAGGCAGACAAGAGACCCAGTACTTC.

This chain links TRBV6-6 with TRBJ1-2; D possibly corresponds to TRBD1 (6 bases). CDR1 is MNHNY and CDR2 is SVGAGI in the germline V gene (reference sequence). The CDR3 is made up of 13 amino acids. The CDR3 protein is CATMSGVNYGYTF. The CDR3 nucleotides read TGTGCTACCATGTCAGGGGTTAACTATGGCTACACCTTC.

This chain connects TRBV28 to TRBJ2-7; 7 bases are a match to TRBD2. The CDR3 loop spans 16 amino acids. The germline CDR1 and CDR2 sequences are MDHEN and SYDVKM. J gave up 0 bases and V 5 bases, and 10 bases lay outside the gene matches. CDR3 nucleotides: TGTGCCAGCAGTCCGCTGGCTAGCGGCTTCTCCTACGAGCAGTACTTC. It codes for CASSPLASGFSYEQYF.

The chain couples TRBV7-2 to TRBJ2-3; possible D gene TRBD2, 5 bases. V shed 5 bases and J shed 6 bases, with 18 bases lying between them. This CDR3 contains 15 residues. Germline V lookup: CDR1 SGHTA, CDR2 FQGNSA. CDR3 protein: CASSVGLDLGDTQYF. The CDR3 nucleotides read TGTGCCAGCAGCGTCGGACTTGACCTCGGTGATACGCAGTATTTT. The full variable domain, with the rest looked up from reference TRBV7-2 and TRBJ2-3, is GAGVSQSPSNKVTEKGKDVELRCDPISGHTALYWYRQSLGQGLEFLIYFQGNSAPDKSGLPSDRFSAERTGGSVSTLTIQRTQQEDSAVYLCASSVGLDLGDTQYFGPGTRLTVL.

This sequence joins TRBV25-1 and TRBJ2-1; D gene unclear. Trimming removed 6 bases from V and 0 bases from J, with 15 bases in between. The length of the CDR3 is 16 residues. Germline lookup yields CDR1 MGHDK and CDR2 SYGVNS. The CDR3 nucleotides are TGTGCCAGCAGCCTGTTGAATCTTAGCTCCTACAATGAGCAGTTCTTC. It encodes CASSLLNLSSYNEQFF.

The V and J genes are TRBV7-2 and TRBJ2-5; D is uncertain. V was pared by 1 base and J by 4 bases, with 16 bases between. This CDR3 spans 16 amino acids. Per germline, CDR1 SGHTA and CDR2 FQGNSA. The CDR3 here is CASSLDRRAALETQYF. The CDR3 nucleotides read TGTGCCAGCAGCTTAGATAGGCGTGCGGCTTTAGAGACCCAGTACTTC.

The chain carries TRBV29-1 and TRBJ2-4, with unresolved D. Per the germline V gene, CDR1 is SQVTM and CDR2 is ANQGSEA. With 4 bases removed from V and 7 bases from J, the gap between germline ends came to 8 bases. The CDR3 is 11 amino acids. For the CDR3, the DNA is TGCAGCGTTGGAGAGACTAACATTCAGTACTTC. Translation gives CSVGETNIQYF.

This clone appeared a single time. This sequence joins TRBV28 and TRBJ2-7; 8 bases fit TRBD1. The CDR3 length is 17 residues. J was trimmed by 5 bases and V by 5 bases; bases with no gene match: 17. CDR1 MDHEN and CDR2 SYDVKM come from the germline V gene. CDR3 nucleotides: TGTGCCAGCAGTATCCTTCGGACAGGGAGGTTAACCCACGAGCAGTACTTC. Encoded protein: CASSILRTGRLTHEQYF.

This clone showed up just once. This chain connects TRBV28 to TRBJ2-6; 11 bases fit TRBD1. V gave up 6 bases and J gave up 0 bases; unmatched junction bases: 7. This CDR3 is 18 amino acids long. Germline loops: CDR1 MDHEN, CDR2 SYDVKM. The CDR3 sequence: CASSLGQGVVSGANVLTF. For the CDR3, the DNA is TGTGCCAGCAGCCTGGGACAGGGGGTGGTCTCTGGGGCCAACGTCCTGACTTTC. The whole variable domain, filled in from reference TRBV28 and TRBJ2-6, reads DVKVTQSSRYLVKRTGEKVFLECVQDMDHENMFWYRQDPGLGLRLIYFSYDVKMKEKGDIPEGYSVSREKKERFSLILESASTNQTSMYLCASSLGQGVVSGANVLTFGAGSRLTVL.

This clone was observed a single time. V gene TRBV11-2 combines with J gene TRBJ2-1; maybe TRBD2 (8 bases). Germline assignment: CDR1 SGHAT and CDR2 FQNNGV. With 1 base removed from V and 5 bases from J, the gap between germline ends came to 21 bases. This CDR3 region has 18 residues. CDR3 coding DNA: TGTGCCAGCAGCTTAGGCCCGGGGGGGGGACAGTTTCACAATGAGCAGTTCTTC. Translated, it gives CASSLGPGGGQFHNEQFF.